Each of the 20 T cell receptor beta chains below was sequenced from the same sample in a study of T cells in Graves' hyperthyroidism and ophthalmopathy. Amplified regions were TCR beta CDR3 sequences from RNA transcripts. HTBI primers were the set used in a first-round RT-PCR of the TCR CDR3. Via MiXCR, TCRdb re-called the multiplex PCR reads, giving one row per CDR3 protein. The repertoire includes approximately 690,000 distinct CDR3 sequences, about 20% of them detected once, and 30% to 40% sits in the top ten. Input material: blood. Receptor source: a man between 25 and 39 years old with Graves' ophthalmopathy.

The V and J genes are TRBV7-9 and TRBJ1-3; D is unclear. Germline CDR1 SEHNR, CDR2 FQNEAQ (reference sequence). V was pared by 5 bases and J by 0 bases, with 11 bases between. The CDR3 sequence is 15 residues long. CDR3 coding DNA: TGTGCCAGCAGCCTCCCCCCTAGCTCTGGAAACACCATATATTTT. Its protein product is CASSLPPSSGNTIYF. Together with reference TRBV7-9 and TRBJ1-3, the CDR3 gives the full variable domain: DTGVSQNPRHKITKRGQNVTFRCDPISEHNRLYWYRQTLGQGPEFLTYFQNEAQLEKSRLLSDRFSAERPKGSFSTLEIQRTEQGDSAMYLCASSLPPSSGNTIYFGEGSWLTVV.

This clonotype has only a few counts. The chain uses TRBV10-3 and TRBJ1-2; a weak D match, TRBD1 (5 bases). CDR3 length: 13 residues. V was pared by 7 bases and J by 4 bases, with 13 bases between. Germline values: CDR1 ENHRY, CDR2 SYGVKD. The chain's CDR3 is CAIKPTGGYGYTF. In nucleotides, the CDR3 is TGTGCCATCAAACCCACCGGGGGCTATGGCTACACCTTC.

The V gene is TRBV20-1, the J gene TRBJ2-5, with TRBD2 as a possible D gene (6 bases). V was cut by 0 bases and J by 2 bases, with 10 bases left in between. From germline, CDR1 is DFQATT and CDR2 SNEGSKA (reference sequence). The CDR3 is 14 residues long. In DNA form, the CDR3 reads TGCAGTGCTAGAGATGGGGGGAAACAAGAGACCCAGTACTTC. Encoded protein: CSARDGGKQETQYF.

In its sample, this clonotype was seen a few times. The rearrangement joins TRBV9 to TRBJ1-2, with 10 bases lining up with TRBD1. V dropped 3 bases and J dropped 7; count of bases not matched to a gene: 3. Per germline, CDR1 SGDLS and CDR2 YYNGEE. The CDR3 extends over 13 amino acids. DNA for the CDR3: TGTGCCAGCAGCGGACAGGGGGCGCCTGGCTACACCTTC. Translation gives CASSGQGAPGYTF.

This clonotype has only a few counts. The chain's CDR3 is CATSDLNSPTGELFF. The CDR3 DNA reads TGTGCCACCAGTGATTTAAACAGTCCCACCGGGGAGCTGTTTTTT. The chain couples TRBV24-1 to TRBJ2-2; no clear D gene. Looked up from germline, CDR1 is KGHDR and CDR2 is SFDVKD. The CDR3 extends over 15 amino acids. V was cut by 1 base and J by 4 bases, with 9 bases left in between.

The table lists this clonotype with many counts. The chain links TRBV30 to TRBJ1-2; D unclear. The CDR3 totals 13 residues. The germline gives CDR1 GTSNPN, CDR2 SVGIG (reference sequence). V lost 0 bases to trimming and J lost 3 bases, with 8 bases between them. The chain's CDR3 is CAWSVGSDYGYTF. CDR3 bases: TGTGCCTGGAGTGTAGGGTCGGACTATGGCTACACCTTC.

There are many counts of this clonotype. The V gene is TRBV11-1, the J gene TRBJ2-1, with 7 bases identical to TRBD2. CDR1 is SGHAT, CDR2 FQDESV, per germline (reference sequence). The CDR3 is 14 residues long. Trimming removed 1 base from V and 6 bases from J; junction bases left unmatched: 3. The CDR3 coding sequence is TGTGCCAGCAGCTTAGAGGCGGGAGCCAATGAGCAGTTCTTC. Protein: CASSLEAGANEQFF.

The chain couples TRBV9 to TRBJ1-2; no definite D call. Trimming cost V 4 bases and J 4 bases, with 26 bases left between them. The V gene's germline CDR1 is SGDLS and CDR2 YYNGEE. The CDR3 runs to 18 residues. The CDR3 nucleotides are TGTGCCAGCAGCTCGAGTCCCACGGCAGATCCCTTAGGCTATGGCTACACCTTC. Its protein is CASSSSPTADPLGYGYTF. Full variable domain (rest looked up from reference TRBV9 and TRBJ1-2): DSGVTQTPKHLITATGQRVTLRCSPRSGDLSVYWYQQSLDQGLQFLIQYYNGEERAKGNILERFSAQQFPDLHSELNLSSLELGDSALYFCASSSSPTADPLGYGYTFGSGTRLTVV.

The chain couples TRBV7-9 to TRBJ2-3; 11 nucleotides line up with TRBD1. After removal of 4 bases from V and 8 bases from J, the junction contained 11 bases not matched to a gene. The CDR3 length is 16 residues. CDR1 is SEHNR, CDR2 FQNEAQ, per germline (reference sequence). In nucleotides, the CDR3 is TGTGCCAGCAGCTGGTCGGGACAGGGGGTCAGTGGTACGCAGTATTTT. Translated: CASSWSGQGVSGTQYF.

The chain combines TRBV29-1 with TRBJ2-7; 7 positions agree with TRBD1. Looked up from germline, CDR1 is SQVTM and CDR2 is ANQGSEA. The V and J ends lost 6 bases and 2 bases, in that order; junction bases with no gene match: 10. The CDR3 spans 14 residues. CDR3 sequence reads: CSVAPNRGPYEQYF. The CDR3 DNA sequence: TGCAGCGTGGCCCCTAACAGGGGTCCCTACGAGCAGTACTTC.

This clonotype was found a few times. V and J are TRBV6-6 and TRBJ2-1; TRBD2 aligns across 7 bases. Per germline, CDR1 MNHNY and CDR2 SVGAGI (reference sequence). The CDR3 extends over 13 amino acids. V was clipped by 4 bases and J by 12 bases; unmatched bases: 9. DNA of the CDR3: TGTGCCAGCAGTTCCGGCGGGAGCGGATGGCAGTTCTTC. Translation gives CASSSGGSGWQFF.

The CDR3 reads CASSYSAPGDRVKNEQFF. The CDR3 DNA reads as TGTGCCAGCAGTTACTCGGCCCCGGGGGACAGGGTTAAGAATGAGCAGTTCTTC. The rearrangement uses TRBV6-2 or TRBV6-3 and TRBJ2-1, with 9 bases aligning to TRBD1. V was clipped by 0 bases and J by 7 bases; unmatched bases: 13. Germline CDR1 reads MNHEY; CDR2 reads SVGEGT. CDR3 length: 18 amino acids.

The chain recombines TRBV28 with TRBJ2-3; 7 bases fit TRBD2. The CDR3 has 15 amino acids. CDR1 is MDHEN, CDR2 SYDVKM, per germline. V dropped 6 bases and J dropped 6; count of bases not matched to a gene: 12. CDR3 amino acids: CASSDLVGRGDTQYF. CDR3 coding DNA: TGTGCCAGCAGCGACCTCGTTGGGCGGGGGGATACGCAGTATTTT.

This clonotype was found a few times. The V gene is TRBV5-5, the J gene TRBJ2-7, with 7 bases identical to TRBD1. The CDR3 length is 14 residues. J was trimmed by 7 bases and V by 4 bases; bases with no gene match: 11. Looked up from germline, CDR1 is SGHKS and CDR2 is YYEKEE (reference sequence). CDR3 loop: CASSAGTAFKEQYF. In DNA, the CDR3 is TGTGCCAGCAGCGCCGGGACAGCGTTTAAGGAGCAGTACTTC.

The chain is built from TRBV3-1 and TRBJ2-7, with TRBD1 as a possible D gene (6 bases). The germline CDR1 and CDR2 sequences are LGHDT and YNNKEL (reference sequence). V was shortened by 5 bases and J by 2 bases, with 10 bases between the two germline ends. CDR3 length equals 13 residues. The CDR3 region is CASSGTPTYEQYF. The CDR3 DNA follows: TGTGCCAGCAGCGGGACACCAACCTACGAGCAGTACTTC.

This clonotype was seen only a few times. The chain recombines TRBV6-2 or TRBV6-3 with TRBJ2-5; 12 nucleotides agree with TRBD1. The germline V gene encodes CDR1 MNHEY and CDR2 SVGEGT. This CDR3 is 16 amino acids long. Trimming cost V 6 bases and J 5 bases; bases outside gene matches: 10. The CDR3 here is CASRDTGTGGGETQYF. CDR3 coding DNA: TGTGCCAGCAGAGATACCGGGACAGGGGGCGGCGAGACCCAGTACTTC.

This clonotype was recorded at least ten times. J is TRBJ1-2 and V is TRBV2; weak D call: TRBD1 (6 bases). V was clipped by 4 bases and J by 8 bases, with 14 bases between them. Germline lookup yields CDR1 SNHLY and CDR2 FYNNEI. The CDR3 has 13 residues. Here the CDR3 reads CASSVDSSSGYTF. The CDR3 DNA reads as TGTGCCAGCAGTGTGGACAGCTCGTCCGGCTACACCTTC.

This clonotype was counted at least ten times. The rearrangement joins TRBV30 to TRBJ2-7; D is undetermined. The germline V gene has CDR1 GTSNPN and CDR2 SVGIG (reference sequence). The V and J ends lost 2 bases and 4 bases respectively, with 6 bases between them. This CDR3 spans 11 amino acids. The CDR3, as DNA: TGTGCCTGGAGTTTGGGATACGAGCAGTACTTC. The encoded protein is CAWSLGYEQYF.

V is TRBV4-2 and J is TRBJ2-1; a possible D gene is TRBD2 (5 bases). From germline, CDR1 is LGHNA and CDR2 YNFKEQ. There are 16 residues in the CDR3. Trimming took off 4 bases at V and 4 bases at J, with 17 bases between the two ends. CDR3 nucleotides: TGTGCCAGCAGCCCGCCCGGAGGCGGGCTGTACAATGAGCAGTTCTTC. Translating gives CASSPPGGGLYNEQFF.

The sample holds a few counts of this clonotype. The DNA for the CDR3 is TGTGCCAGCAGCCCGGACATCAGCGAGCAGTACTTC. It translates to CASSPDISEQYF. This chain links TRBV12-3 or TRBV12-4 with TRBJ2-7, with TRBD1 as a possible D gene (5 bases). There are 12 residues in the CDR3. V lost 6 bases and J lost 6, with 12 bases in between.